The 22 T cell receptor beta chains given below trace back to one sample, sequenced in a study of blood T cell repertoires in COVID-19. Profiled with immunoSEQ multiplex PCR; TCRdb holds only in-frame clones, not every one. The table includes some 320,000 clones, roughly 91% detected once. Sequencing input: PBMCs or T cells enriched from blood (not recorded which). The receptor set was obtained from a woman aged 45-65 years who had been exposed to COVID-19.

The chain joins TRBV4-2 to TRBJ2-2; 8 bases map to TRBD2. The CDR3 totals 16 residues. Germline CDR1 LGHNA, CDR2 YNFKEQ. V lost 3 bases and J lost 7; bases outside the gene matches: 10. CDR3: CASSQLGRGGRGELFF. The DNA for the CDR3 is TGTGCCAGCAGCCAGCTTGGACGGGGGGGCCGCGGGGAGCTGTTTTTT.

This clone occurred a few times. The chain joins TRBV7-9 to TRBJ1-2; no definite D call. The CDR3 is 15 amino acids. Germline CDR1 reads SEHNR; CDR2 reads FQNEAQ (reference sequence). Trimming left V 0 bases short and J 4 bases short, with 12 bases between. The CDR3 DNA is TGTGCCAGCAGCTTAGCGGACTTTAGCGGCTATGGCTACACCTTC. Translated, it gives CASSLADFSGYGYTF. Drawing the rest from reference TRBV7-9 and TRBJ1-2, the complete variable domain is DTGVSQNPRHKITKRGQNVTFRCDPISEHNRLYWYRQTLGQGPEFLTYFQNEAQLEKSRLLSDRFSAERPKGSFSTLEIQRTEQGDSAMYLCASSLADFSGYGYTFGSGTRLTVV.

The chain recombines TRBV6-5 with TRBJ2-2; 9 nucleotides align to TRBD1. The CDR3 loop spans 15 amino acids. V trimming: 5 bases; J trimming: 4 bases; junction bases outside the gene matches: 5. Germline CDR1 is MNHEY and CDR2 is SVGAGI. CDR3 sequence: CASSNRQGVTGELFF. The DNA for the CDR3 is TGTGCCAGCAGTAACCGACAGGGGGTCACCGGGGAGCTGTTTTTT.

The chain links TRBV28 to TRBJ2-4, with 7 positions matching TRBD1. The germline gives CDR1 MDHEN, CDR2 SYDVKM. This CDR3 region has 12 residues. The ends lost 8 bases at V and 6 bases at J; junction bases unmatched: 4. The CDR3 is CASGDSLNIQYF. The CDR3 bases are TGTGCCAGCGGGGACAGTTTAAACATTCAGTACTTC.

The chain recombines TRBV28 with TRBJ1-6, with 8 bases aligning to TRBD1. The ends lost 4 bases at V and 7 bases at J; junction bases unmatched: 3. Per the germline V gene, CDR1 is MDHEN and CDR2 is SYDVKM. The CDR3 totals 14 residues. The CDR3 bases are TGTGCCAGCAGTTGGTGGGACAGGAATTCACCCCTCCACTTT. This sequence encodes CASSWWDRNSPLHF.

In nucleotides, the CDR3 is TGCGCCAGCAGCTTAGAGCGGGGGGGCTACAATGAGCAGTTCTTC. Residues: CASSLERGGYNEQFF. This chain connects TRBV5-1 to TRBJ2-1; 10 bases agree with TRBD2. Germline V gene lookup returns CDR1 SGHRS and CDR2 YFSETQ. V gave up 2 bases and J gave up 3 bases; unmatched junction bases: 2. The CDR3 contains 15 residues.

This clone was found once. V is TRBV9 and J is TRBJ2-1, with 11 bases lining up with TRBD2. The CDR3 sequence is 17 residues long. Germline V lookup: CDR1 SGDLS, CDR2 YYNGEE. Trimming at V came to 4 bases and at J to 4 bases, leaving 10 bases not matched to a gene. This CDR3 is CASSPLSGGASYNEQFF. The CDR3 DNA follows: TGTGCCAGCAGCCCTCTTAGCGGGGGGGCTTCGTACAATGAGCAGTTCTTC.

This chain joins TRBV7-9 and TRBJ1-3; no reliable D call. Between the trimmed V and J ends, which lost 1 base and 0 bases, there was a span of 4 bases. The CDR3 is made up of 14 amino acids. CDR1 is SEHNR and CDR2 is FQNEAQ in the germline V gene (reference sequence). This CDR3 is CASSLGYSGNTIYF. The CDR3 nucleotides read TGTGCCAGCAGCTTAGGCTACTCTGGAAACACCATATATTTT. The full variable domain, with the rest looked up from reference TRBV7-9 and TRBJ1-3, is DTGVSQNPRHKITKRGQNVTFRCDPISEHNRLYWYRQTLGQGPEFLTYFQNEAQLEKSRLLSDRFSAERPKGSFSTLEIQRTEQGDSAMYLCASSLGYSGNTIYFGEGSWLTVV.

This clone was seen only once. The chain links TRBV4-1 to TRBJ1-5; D not resolved. CDR1 is MGHRA, CDR2 YSYEKL, per germline. The CDR3 length is 17 residues. The germline V and J ends were trimmed by 4 bases and 0 bases, with 16 bases remaining between them. In nucleotides, the CDR3 is TGCGCCAGCAGCCGGCGGGATTTAACCTATAGCAATCAGCCCCAGCATTTT. Its protein product is CASSRRDLTYSNQPQHF.

This clone turned up a few times. This chain joins TRBV28 and TRBJ1-2, with 9 positions matching TRBD1. The CDR3 loop spans 17 amino acids. V trimming: 10 bases; J trimming: 3 bases; junction bases outside the gene matches: 18. The germline V gene encodes CDR1 MDHEN and CDR2 SYDVKM. The DNA of the CDR3 is TGTGCCACCACCTTACTCCGACAGGGGGGAAGCGACTATGGCTACACCTTC. Translating it yields CATTLLRQGGSDYGYTF.

The CDR3 is CASSFPAGGQETQYF. The CDR3 region has the DNA TGTGCCAGCAGCTTCCCGGCGGGGGGTCAAGAGACCCAGTACTTC. The gene calls are TRBV5-4 and TRBJ2-5; TRBD2 agrees at 8 bases. V lost 2 bases, J lost 2 bases, and 5 bases stayed unmatched. The germline CDR1 and CDR2 sequences are SGHNT and YYREEE (reference sequence). CDR3 length: 15 residues.

The chain uses TRBV10-3 and TRBJ2-1; TRBD2 agrees at 10 bases. From germline, CDR1 is ENHRY and CDR2 SYGVKD. After removal of 6 bases from V and 0 bases from J, the junction contained 5 bases not matched to a gene. CDR3 size: 16 residues. CDR3: CAIRGASGSSYNEQFF. The CDR3 DNA follows: TGTGCCATCAGGGGAGCTAGCGGGAGCTCCTACAATGAGCAGTTCTTC.

This rearrangement joins TRBV2 to TRBJ2-7; D not certain. CDR1 is SNHLY and CDR2 is FYNNEI in the germline V gene. There are 11 residues in the CDR3. Trimming stripped 3 bases from V and 6 bases from J, with 6 bases between. Written as DNA, the CDR3 is TGTGCCAGCAGTGAGGGCGTCGAGCAGTACTTC. As protein: CASSEGVEQYF.

The chain combines TRBV3-1 (or the pseudogene TRBV3-2) with TRBJ2-7; maybe TRBD1 (5 bases). The CDR3 runs to 14 residues. V gave up 0 bases and J gave up 2 bases, with 8 bases separating them. CDR1 LGHDT and CDR2 YNNKEL come from the germline V gene (reference sequence). The CDR3 DNA follows: TGTGCCAGCAGCCAAGACTCCAGGGCCTACGAGCAGTACTTC. It specifies CASSQDSRAYEQYF.

This chain joins TRBV3-1 (or the pseudogene TRBV3-2) and TRBJ1-3; 8 bases fit TRBD1. CDR1 and CDR2 from the germline V gene are LGHDT and YNNKEL (reference sequence). This CDR3 is built from 16 residues. J was trimmed by 7 bases and V by 0 bases; bases with no gene match: 8. DNA for the CDR3: TGTGCCAGCAGCCAAGAACTGCGACAGGGGTTGAACACCATATATTTT. Translating gives CASSQELRQGLNTIYF.

The chain couples TRBV27 to TRBJ1-1, with TRBD1 as a possible D gene (5 bases). The CDR3 has 15 amino acids. V was shortened by 8 bases and J by 0 bases, with 16 bases between the two germline ends. Germline V gene data show CDR1 as MNHEY and CDR2 as SMNVEV (reference sequence). The CDR3: CASYRQRDLNTEAFF. The CDR3 DNA reads TGTGCCAGCTACCGACAGCGAGACTTGAACACTGAAGCTTTCTTT.

This clone was seen a few times. The chain couples TRBV28 to TRBJ1-2, with D possibly TRBD1 on 6 matching bases. Germline-derived CDR1 and CDR2 are MDHEN and SYDVKM. V was pared by 0 bases and J by 7 bases, with 15 bases between. This CDR3 region has 15 residues. Here the CDR3 reads CASSLWQGNGIGYTF. In DNA form, the CDR3 reads TGTGCCAGCAGTTTATGGCAGGGGAATGGGATTGGCTACACCTTC.

The rearrangement uses TRBV4-1 and TRBJ2-1; 8 bases line up with TRBD2. The germline V gene encodes CDR1 MGHRA and CDR2 YSYEKL. The CDR3 runs 12 residues. V trimming: 1 base; J trimming: 15 bases; junction bases outside the gene matches: 5. For the CDR3, the DNA is TGCGCCAGCAGCCAAGTCGGGGGGGCACGGTTCTTC. Translation gives CASSQVGGARFF.

This clone has a single count. V is TRBV27 and J is TRBJ1-4, with TRBD1 identical over 9 bases. Trimming took 5 bases from V and 4 from J; bases not matched to a gene: 11. This CDR3 is built from 17 residues. Germline loops: CDR1 MNHEY, CDR2 SMNVEV (reference sequence). The DNA for the CDR3 is TGTGCCAGCAGTCGACGCCCGGGACAGGGCTATAATGAAAAACTGTTTTTT. Translating gives CASSRRPGQGYNEKLFF.

The rearrangement joins TRBV19 to TRBJ2-2, with TRBD1 matching over 7 bases. Losses at the gene ends were 3 bases for V and 4 bases for J; bases not matched to a gene: 8. This CDR3 comprises 16 residues. Per the germline V gene, CDR1 is LNHDA and CDR2 is SQIVND (reference sequence). CDR3 in DNA: TGTGCCAGTAGTATTCAACAGGGGCTGAGCACCGGGGAGCTGTTTTTT. It yields the protein CASSIQQGLSTGELFF.

The chain employs TRBV7-9 and TRBJ2-2; 9 bases match TRBD1. V gave up 5 bases and J gave up 4 bases; unmatched junction bases: 5. Germline assignment: CDR1 SEHNR and CDR2 FQNEAQ (reference sequence). The CDR3 sequence is 15 residues long. The CDR3 coding sequence is TGTGCCAGCAGCCCGGACAGGGGCGGCACCGGGGAGCTGTTTTTT. It specifies CASSPDRGGTGELFF.

This clone was observed a single time. The chain employs TRBV9 and TRBJ1-4, with a weak D call TRBD1 (6 bases). The V gene's germline CDR1 is SGDLS and CDR2 YYNGEE. The CDR3 runs to 16 residues. V lost 4 bases and J 3 bases, leaving 16 bases between the germline ends. The CDR3 DNA sequence: TGTGCCAGCAGCCCGGAGGGGGGGGCGGCTAATGAAAAACTGTTTTTT. This encodes CASSPEGGAANEKLFF.